The clone carrying this T cell receptor (beta chain) has at least ten counts. Its antigen is currently unknown. Germline lookup yields CDR1 SQVTM and CDR2 ANQGSEA. This CDR3 spans 13 amino acids. The V and J ends lost 3 bases and 2 bases respectively, with 7 bases between them. The data originate from a study of spatial heterogeneity in lung cancer. In the study overall: Counts of TCR transcripts in tumor regions correlated strongly with a matched bulk RNA-seq T cell module score.

Study-level points and caveats: Tumor mutation count correlated with how many alpha and beta TCRs expanded intratumorally.

A single record per CDR3 protein comes from TCRdb applying MiXCR to the 5' RACE reads. The table lists 10,000 or so distinct CDR3 sequences, 10% to 15% of them singletons. Noted time point: sample taken at primary tumor resection. Whole RNA obtained from tumor, nontumor lung or frozen PBMC underwent sequencing without sorting. This TCR came from a male donor with early-stage non-small cell lung cancer. The source was lung tumor tissue, collected at surgery. The chain joins TRBV29-1 to TRBJ2-2, with D tentatively TRBD2 (5 bases). The CDR3: CSVDRGNTGELFF. The CDR3 coding sequence is TGCAGCGTTGACCGGGGAAACACCGGGGAGCTGTTTTTT.